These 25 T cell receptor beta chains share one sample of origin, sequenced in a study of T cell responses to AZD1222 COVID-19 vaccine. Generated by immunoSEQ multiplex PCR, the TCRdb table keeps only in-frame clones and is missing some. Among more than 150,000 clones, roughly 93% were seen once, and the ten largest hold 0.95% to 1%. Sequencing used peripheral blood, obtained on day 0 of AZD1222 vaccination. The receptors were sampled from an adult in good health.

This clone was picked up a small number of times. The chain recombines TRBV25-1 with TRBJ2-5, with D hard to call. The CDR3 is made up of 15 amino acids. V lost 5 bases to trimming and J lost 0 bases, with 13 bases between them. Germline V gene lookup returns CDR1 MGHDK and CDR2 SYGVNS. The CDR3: CASSPHPRYQETQYF. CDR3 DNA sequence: TGTGCCAGCAGTCCCCATCCCAGGTACCAAGAGACCCAGTACTTC.

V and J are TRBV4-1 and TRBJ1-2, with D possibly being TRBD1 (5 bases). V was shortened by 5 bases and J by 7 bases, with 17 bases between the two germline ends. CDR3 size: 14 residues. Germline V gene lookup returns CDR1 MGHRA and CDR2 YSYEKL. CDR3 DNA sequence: TGCGCCAGCAGCTCACAGGACGGATATCGTGGCTACACCTTC. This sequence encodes CASSSQDGYRGYTF.

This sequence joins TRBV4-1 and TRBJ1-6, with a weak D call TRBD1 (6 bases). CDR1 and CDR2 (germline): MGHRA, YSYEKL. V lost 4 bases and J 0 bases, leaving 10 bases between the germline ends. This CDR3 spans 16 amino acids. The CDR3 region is CASSPGVSSYNSPLHF. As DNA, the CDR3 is TGCGCCAGCAGCCCAGGGGTTAGCTCCTATAATTCACCCCTCCACTTT.

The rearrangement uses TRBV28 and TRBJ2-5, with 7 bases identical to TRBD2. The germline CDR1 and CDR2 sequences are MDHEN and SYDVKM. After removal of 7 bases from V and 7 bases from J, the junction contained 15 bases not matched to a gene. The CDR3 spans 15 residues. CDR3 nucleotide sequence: TGTGCCAGCAAGTTTGAACTAGCGCCGATGGGGACCCAGTACTTC. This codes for CASKFELAPMGTQYF.

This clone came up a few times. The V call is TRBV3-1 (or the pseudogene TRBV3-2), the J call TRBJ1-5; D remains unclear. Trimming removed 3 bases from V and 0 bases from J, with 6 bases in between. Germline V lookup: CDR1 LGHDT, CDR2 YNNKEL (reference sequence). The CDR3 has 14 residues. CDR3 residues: CASSHQTSNQPQHF. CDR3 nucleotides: TGTGCCAGCAGCCATCAGACTAGCAATCAGCCCCAGCATTTT.

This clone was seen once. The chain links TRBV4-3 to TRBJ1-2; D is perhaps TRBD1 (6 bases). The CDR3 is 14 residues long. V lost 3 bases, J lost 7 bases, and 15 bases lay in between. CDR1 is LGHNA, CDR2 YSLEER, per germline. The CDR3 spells CASSQLQGSAGYTF. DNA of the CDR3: TGCGCCAGCAGCCAGTTACAGGGTAGCGCTGGCTACACCTTC.

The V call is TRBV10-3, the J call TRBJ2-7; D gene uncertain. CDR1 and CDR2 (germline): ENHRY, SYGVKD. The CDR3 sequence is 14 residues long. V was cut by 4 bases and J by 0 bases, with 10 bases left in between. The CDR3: CAISVDSSSYEQYF. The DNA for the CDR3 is TGTGCCATCAGTGTTGACTCGAGCTCCTACGAGCAGTACTTC.

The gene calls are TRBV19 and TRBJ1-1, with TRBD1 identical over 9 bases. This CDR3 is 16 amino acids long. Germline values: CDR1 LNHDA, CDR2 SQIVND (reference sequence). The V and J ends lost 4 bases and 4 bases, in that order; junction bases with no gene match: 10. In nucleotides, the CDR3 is TGTGCCAGTAGTACCTACTCCGGGACAGGGCCCACTGAAGCTTTCTTT. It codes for CASSTYSGTGPTEAFF.

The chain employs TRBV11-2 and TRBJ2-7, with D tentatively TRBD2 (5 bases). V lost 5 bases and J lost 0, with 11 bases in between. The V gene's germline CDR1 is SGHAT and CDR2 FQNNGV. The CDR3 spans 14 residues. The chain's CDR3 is CASSPRTLSYEQYF. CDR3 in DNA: TGTGCCAGCAGCCCCAGGACTCTCTCCTACGAGCAGTACTTC.

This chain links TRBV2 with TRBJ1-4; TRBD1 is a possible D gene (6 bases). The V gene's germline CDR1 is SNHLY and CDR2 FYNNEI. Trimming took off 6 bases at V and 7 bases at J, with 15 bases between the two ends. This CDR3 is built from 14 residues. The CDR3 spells CASREVSTGEKLFF. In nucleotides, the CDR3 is TGTGCCAGCAGGGAGGTTTCGACAGGTGAAAAACTGTTTTTT. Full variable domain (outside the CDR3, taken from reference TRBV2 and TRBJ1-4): EPEVTQTPSHQVTQMGQEVILRCVPISNHLYFYWYRQILGQKVEFLVSFYNNEISEKSEIFDDQFSVERPDGSNFTLKIRSTKLEDSAMYFCASREVSTGEKLFFGSGTQLSVL.

CDR3 nucleotides: TGTGCCAGCAGCTTAGCTTGGGCAGGGATGAACACTGAAGCTTTCTTT. Amino acids: CASSLAWAGMNTEAFF. The chain uses TRBV11-3 and TRBJ1-1; possibly TRBD1 for D (5 bases). The germline V gene encodes CDR1 SGHNT and CDR2 YENEEA. The germline V and J ends were trimmed by 1 base and 0 bases, with 12 bases remaining between them. The CDR3 extends over 16 amino acids.

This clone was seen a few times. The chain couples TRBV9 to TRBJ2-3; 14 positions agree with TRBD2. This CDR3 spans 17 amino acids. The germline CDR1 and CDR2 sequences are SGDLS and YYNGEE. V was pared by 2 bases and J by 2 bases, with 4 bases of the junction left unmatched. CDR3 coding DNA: TGTGCCAGCAGCGTTACGGGACTAGCGGGAGCCACAGATACGCAGTATTTT. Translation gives CASSVTGLAGATDTQYF.

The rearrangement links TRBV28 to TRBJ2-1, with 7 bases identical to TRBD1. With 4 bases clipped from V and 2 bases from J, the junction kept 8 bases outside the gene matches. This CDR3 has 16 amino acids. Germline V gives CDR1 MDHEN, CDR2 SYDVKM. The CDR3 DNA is TGTGCCAGCAGTTCAAAGGGGGCTTCCGCCTACAATGAGCAGTTCTTC. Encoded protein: CASSSKGASAYNEQFF. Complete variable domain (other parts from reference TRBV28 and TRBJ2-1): DVKVTQSSRYLVKRTGEKVFLECVQDMDHENMFWYRQDPGLGLRLIYFSYDVKMKEKGDIPEGYSVSREKKERFSLILESASTNQTSMYLCASSSKGASAYNEQFFGPGTRLTVL.

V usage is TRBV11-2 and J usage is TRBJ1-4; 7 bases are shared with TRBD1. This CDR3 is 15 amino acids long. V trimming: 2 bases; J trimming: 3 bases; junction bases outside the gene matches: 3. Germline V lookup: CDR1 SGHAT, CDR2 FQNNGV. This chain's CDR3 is CASSLSGQPNEKLFF. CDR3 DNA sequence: TGTGCCAGCAGCTTATCGGGACAGCCTAATGAAAAACTGTTTTTT.

CDR3 in DNA: TGTGCCAGCAGCCAGGTTGAGACAGACATGAACACTGAAGCTTTCTTT. Its protein product is CASSQVETDMNTEAFF. The genes are TRBV4-2 and TRBJ1-1; D perhaps matches TRBD1 (5 bases). Germline assignment: CDR1 LGHNA and CDR2 YNFKEQ. This CDR3 contains 16 residues. V was trimmed by 3 bases and J by 0 bases, leaving 14 bases between them.

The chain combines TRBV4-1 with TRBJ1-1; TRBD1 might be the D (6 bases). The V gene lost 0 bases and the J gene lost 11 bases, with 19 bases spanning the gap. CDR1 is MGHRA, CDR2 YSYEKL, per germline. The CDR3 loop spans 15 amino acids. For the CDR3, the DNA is TGCGCCAGCAGCCAAGAGGTAGGAGTCAAGGGGGATGCTTTCTTT. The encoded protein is CASSQEVGVKGDAFF.

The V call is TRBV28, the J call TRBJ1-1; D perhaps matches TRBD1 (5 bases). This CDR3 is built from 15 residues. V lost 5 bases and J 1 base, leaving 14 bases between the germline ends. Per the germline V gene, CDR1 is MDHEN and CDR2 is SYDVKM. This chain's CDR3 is CASSLPRQGNTEAFF. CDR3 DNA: TGTGCCAGCAGTCTCCCCCGGCAGGGGAACACTGAAGCTTTCTTT. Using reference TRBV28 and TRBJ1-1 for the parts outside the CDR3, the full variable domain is DVKVTQSSRYLVKRTGEKVFLECVQDMDHENMFWYRQDPGLGLRLIYFSYDVKMKEKGDIPEGYSVSREKKERFSLILESASTNQTSMYLCASSLPRQGNTEAFFGQGTRLTVV.

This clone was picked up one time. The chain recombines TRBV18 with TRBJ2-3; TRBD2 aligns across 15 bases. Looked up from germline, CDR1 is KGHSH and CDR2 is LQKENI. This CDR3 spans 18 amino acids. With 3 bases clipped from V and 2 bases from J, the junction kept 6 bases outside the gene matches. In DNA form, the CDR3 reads TGTGCCAGCTCACCTCGGACTAGCGGGAGGGCCATCACAGATACGCAGTATTTT. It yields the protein CASSPRTSGRAITDTQYF. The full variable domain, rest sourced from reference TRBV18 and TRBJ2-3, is NAGVMQNPRHLVRRRGQEARLRCSPMKGHSHVYWYRQLPEEGLKFMVYLQKENIIDESGMPKERFSAEFPKEGPSILRIQQVVRGDSAAYFCASSPRTSGRAITDTQYFGPGTRLTVL.

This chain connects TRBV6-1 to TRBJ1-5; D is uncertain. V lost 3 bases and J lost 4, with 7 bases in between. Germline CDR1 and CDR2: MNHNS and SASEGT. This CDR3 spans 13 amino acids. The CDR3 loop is CASSDRLNQPQHF. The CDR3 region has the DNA TGTGCCAGCAGTGACAGGCTAAATCAGCCCCAGCATTTT.

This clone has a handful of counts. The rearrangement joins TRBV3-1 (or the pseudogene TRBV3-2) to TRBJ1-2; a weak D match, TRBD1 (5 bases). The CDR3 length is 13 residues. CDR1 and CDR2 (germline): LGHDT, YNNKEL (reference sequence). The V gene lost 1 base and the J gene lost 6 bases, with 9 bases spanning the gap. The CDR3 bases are TGTGCCAGCAGCCAAGGACAGAGGGATGGCTACACCTTC. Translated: CASSQGQRDGYTF.

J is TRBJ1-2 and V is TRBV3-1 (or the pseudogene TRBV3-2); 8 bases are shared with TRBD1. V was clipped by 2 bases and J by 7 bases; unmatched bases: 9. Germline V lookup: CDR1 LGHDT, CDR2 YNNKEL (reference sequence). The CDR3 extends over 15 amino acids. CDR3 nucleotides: TGTGCCAGCAGCCAATGGGGGCAGGGGGCAAGTGGCTACACCTTC. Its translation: CASSQWGQGASGYTF.

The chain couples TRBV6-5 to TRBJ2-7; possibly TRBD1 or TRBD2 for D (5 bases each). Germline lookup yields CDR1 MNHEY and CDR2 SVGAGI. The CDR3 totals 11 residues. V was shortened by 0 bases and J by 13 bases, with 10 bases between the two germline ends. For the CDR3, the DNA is TGTGCCAGCAGTTACTCCGGGACCCCATACTTC. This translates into CASSYSGTPYF.

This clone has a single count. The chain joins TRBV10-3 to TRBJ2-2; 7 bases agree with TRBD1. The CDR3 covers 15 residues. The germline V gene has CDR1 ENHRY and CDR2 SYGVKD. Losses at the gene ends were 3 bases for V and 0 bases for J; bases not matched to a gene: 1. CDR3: CAISDDRANTGELFF. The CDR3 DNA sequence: TGTGCCATCAGTGATGACAGGGCGAACACCGGGGAGCTGTTTTTT.

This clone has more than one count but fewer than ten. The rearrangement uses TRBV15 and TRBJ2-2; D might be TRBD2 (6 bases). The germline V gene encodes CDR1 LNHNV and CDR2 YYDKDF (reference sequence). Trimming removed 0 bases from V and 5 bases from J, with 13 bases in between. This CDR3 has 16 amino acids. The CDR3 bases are TGTGCCACCAGCAGAGATCGGAGGGCCGAGACCGGGGAGCTGTTTTTT. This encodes CATSRDRRAETGELFF.

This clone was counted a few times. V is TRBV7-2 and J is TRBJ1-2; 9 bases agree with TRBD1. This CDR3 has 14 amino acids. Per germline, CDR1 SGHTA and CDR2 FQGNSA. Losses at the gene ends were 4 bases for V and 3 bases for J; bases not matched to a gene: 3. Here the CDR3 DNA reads TGTGCCAGCAGCTACACAGGGGGCGACTATGGCTACACCTTC. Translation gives CASSYTGGDYGYTF.